This record covers a single TCR beta chain. The antigen is undetermined. This entry is derived from a study of T cells in Graves' hyperthyroidism and ophthalmopathy. Study-wide results and limits: Separation of ophthalmopathy from stable hyperthyroidism was achieved by a 13 V-J model.

The CDR3 is 16 amino acids. V shed 3 bases, J shed 3 bases, and the junction held 8 bases outside the gene matches. Germline values: CDR1 SGHTA, CDR2 FQGNSA. RNA transcripts yielded amplified TCR beta CDR3 regions. First-round RT-PCR targeting the TCR CDR3 was performed with the HTBI primer set. TCRdb itself ran the multiplex PCR reads through MiXCR, one entry per CDR3 protein. The top ten clones hold 40% of a sample with 300,000 to 400,000 distinct CDR3 sequences, around 20% of them seen once. The sequenced material came from blood. This sequence originates from a man between 18 and 29 years old with Graves' ophthalmopathy. The V and J genes are TRBV7-2 and TRBJ2-3; 8 nucleotides line up with TRBD2. CDR3: CASSLGGGRRTDTQYF. The CDR3, as DNA: TGTGCCAGCAGCTTGGGCGGGGGGCGGAGAACAGATACGCAGTATTTT.